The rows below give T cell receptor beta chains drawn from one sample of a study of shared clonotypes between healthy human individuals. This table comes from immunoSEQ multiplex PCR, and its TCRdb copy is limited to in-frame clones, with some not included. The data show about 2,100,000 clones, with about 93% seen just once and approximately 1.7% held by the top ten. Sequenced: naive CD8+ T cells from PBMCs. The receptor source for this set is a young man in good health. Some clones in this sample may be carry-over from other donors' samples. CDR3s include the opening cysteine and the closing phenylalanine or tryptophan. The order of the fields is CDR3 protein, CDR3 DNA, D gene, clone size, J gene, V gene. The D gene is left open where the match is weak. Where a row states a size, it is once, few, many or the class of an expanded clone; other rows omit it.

CDR3: CASSAQGSAKNIQYF
DNA: TGTGCCAGCAGCGCGCAGGGGTCAGCCAAAAACATTCAGTACTTC
D: -
size: -
J: TRBJ2-4
V: TRBV9

CDR3: CASSQTSEVPYEQYF
DNA: TGTGCCAGCAGTCAGACGTCGGAAGTCCCCTACGAGCAGTACTTC
D: -
size: -
J: TRBJ2-7
V: TRBV6-5

CDR3: CASSFGGRNQPQHF
DNA: TGTGCCAGCAGCTTCGGGGGTCGCAATCAGCCCCAGCATTTT
D: -
size: -
J: TRBJ1-5
V: TRBV7-2

CDR3: CASRRGTREETQYF
DNA: TGTGCCAGCAGGAGGGGTACTAGGGAAGAGACCCAGTACTTC
D: -
size: -
J: TRBJ2-5
V: TRBV6-1

CDR3: CASSPGLGPYEQYF
DNA: TGTGCCAGCAGCCCTGGACTTGGACCCTACGAGCAGTACTTC
D: -
size: once
J: TRBJ2-7
V: TRBV6-6

CDR3: CASSLIARHEKLFF
DNA: TGTGCCAGCAGTTTAATCGCGCGGCATGAAAAACTGTTTTTT
D: -
size: -
J: TRBJ1-4
V: TRBV27

CDR3: CASSLLRQPINEQFF
DNA: TGTGCCAGCAGCTTACTCCGACAGCCTATCAATGAGCAGTTCTTC
D: -
size: -
J: TRBJ2-1
V: TRBV7-8

CDR3: CASSLGSGRASEQFF
DNA: TGTGCCAGCAGCTTGGGGTCGGGTCGCGCAAGCGAGCAGTTCTTC
D: -
size: -
J: TRBJ2-1
V: TRBV5-6

CDR3: CASSAPGGENIQYF
DNA: TGTGCCAGCAGCGCCCCGGGGGGGGAGAACATTCAGTACTTC
D: TRBD2
size: -
J: TRBJ2-4
V: TRBV9

CDR3: CSVRDWGEAFF
DNA: TGCAGCGTCCGGGATTGGGGTGAAGCTTTCTTT
D: -
size: -
J: TRBJ1-1
V: TRBV29-1